These T cell receptor beta chains were read from a single sample in a study of blood T cell repertoires in COVID-19. Profiling relied on immunoSEQ multiplex PCR, and the TCRdb table lists in-frame clones only, not all of them. The table includes a few hundred thousand clones, roughly nine tenths detected once. The sample taken for sequencing was peripheral blood. The receptors were gathered from a woman in her thirties or forties who had recovered from COVID-19. Both conserved end residues are part of each CDR3. Fields, in order: V gene, J gene, CDR3 protein.

TRBV9,TRBJ2-5,CASSDLAAQETQYF
TRBV7-2,TRBJ2-2,CASSLAQENTGELFF
TRBV6-6,TRBJ1-6,CASSYGELGSPLHF
TRBV2,TRBJ2-7,CASSDGGLDYEQYF
TRBV7-2,TRBJ2-7,CASSLAQTTDEQYF
TRBV27,TRBJ2-2,CASRIGGSGELFF
TRBV7-9,TRBJ2-2,CASSSNRDRGSTGELFF
TRBV28,TRBJ2-7,CASSSQQGTEQYF
TRBV6-5,TRBJ2-7,CASSTATGGIEQYF
TRBV11-2,TRBJ2-7,CASSLAGTSQYYEQYF
TRBV19,TRBJ2-7,CASSIAQGKGEQYF
TRBV27,TRBJ2-7,CASSPPRTGRNYEQYF
TRBV11-2,TRBJ2-1,CASSLDRGYNEQFF
TRBV19,TRBJ1-5,CASSMTGGNQPQHF
TRBV30,TRBJ1-2,CAWSGAGNSYGYTF
TRBV12-5,TRBJ2-2,CASGLVASLAVTGELFF
TRBV7-3,TRBJ2-1,CASSLTVGLSGRGDNEQFF
TRBV18,TRBJ1-4,CASSPAQGKSEKLFF
TRBV7-3,TRBJ2-1,CASSPTGTSGDEQFF
TRBV4-1,TRBJ2-1,CASSLRAEGVYNEQFF
TRBV30,TRBJ1-2,CAWARVPYGYTF
TRBV5-6,TRBJ2-1,CASSLDSYRGSYNEQFF
TRBV30,TRBJ1-4,CAFRDRSNEKLFF
TRBV18,TRBJ1-2,CASSPETEYGYTF
TRBV12-3/TRBV12-4,TRBJ1-5,CASSFGGSQPQHF
TRBV29-1,TRBJ2-7,CSVEWASGGPYEQYF
TRBV19,TRBJ1-5,CASSAAGGRRYSNQPQHF
TRBV6-2/TRBV6-3,TRBJ2-7,CASSLTGATAYEQYF
TRBV7-2,TRBJ2-1,CASSYGLLNEQFF
TRBV5-3,TRBJ1-5,CARSSPEGSGSNQPQHF
TRBV27,TRBJ1-2,CASSPGTGMKSYGYTF
TRBV4-2,TRBJ2-6,CASSLGRERVPTSGANVLTF
TRBV2,TRBJ2-2,CASSETSGSRTGELFF
TRBV11-2,TRBJ2-5,CASSLVPGQETQYF
TRBV30,TRBJ1-5,CAWSVRGGQPQHF
TRBV7-2,TRBJ2-3,CASSQGLAGTDTQYF
TRBV21-1,TRBJ2-7,CASSKDRGGSYEQYF
TRBV10-1,TRBJ2-2,CASSESQYTGELFF
TRBV28,TRBJ2-1,CASSLDVWTDLPNEQFF
TRBV27,TRBJ2-2,CASSLQGLYTGELFF
TRBV5-1,TRBJ2-3,CASSPLGLAGEVDTQYF
TRBV2,TRBJ1-1,CASSERGQGNTEAFF
TRBV28,TRBJ2-1,CASSLAGLSYNEQFF
TRBV6-5,TRBJ2-1,CASFLRQGFLNEQFF